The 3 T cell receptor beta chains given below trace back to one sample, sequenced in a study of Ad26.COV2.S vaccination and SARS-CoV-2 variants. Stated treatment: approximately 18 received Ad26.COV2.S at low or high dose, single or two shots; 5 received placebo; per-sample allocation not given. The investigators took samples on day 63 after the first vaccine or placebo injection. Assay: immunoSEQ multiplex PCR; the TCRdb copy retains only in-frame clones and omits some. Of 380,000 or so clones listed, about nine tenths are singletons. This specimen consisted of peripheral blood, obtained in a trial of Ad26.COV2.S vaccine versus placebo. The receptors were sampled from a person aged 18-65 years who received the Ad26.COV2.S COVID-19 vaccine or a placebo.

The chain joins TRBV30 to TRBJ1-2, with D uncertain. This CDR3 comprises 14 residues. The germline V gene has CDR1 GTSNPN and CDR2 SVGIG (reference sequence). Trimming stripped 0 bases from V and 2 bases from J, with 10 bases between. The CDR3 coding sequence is TGTGCCTGGAGTGTACGAAGGATAAACTATGGCTACACCTTC. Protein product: CAWSVRRINYGYTF.

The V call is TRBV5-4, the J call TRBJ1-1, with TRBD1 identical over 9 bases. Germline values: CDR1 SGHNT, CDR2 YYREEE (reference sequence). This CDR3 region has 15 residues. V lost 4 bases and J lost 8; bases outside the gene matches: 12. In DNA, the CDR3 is TGTGCCAGCAGCCGTTCCGGACAGGGGTTATCCGAAGCTTTCTTT. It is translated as CASSRSGQGLSEAFF.

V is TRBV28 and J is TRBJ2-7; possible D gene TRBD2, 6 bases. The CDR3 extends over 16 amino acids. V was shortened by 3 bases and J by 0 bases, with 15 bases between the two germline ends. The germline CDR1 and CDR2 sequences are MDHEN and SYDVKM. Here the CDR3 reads CASSFSPSSDSYEQYF. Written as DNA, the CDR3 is TGTGCCAGCAGTTTTTCACCCTCTAGCGACTCCTACGAGCAGTACTTC.